This T cell receptor (beta chain) originates from a study of technical replicates of blood from a handful of donors. This table comes from immunoSEQ multiplex PCR, and its TCRdb copy is limited to in-frame clones, with some not included. The sample shows roughly 70,000 clones, 92% of them seen only once. From germline, CDR1 is SQVTM and CDR2 ANQGSEA. Trimming at V came to 1 base and at J to 8 bases, leaving 7 bases not matched to a gene. The CDR3 extends over 13 amino acids. V and J are TRBV29-1 and TRBJ1-2, with 7 bases identical to TRBD1. Sequenced input: T cells isolated from PBMCs. The TCR sequence derives from a human donor in good health. CDR3 nucleotide sequence: TGCAGCGTTGAAGTAGCAGGGGGTGTGGGCTACACCTTC. Translating it yields CSVEVAGGVGYTF.